This T cell receptor (beta chain) was recovered during a study of blood T cell repertoires in COVID-19. Participants reported their clinical history, and cohort assignment relied on those reports. The germline V and J ends were trimmed by 3 bases and 3 bases, with 12 bases remaining between them. The CDR3 extends over 14 amino acids. CDR1 and CDR2 from the germline V gene are SGHRS and YFSETQ. Per the original data handling: Nucleated cell counts were estimated from reference gene primer amplification. The repertoire was sequenced with immunoSEQ multiplex PCR; TCRdb's copy has only in-frame clones and lacks some. The DNA gave D and trimming, while V, J and clone size come from that table. In the table there are about 240,000 clones, approximately 84% of which are singletons.

The receptor was isolated from a woman in her thirties or forties with acute COVID-19. The sequenced material came from PBMCs or T cells enriched from blood (not recorded which). The rearrangement links TRBV5-1 to TRBJ1-1, with TRBD1 as a possible D gene (5 bases). DNA of the CDR3: TGCGCCAGCAGCTCCAGGGTGACCGACACTGAAGCTTTCTTT. Translation: CASSSRVTDTEAFF.